Here is one TCR beta chain with its context. Antigen specificity is unknown. TCRdb independently ran MiXCR on the reads; one entry per CDR3 protein. The table shows about 830,000 distinct CDR3 sequences, with approximately 32% occurring only once. The sample originates from a study of T cell repertoires in cytomegalovirus infection. Study at large: The public TCR beta signatures pointed to both CMV infection and matching HLA type.

The sample in question was cultured CD8+ T cells from PBMCs, obtained from culture after CMV antigen stimulation. The sequence derives from a human donor in good health (CMV status not recorded). Some clones in this sample may be carry-over from other donors' samples.

The CDR3 region is CAISAGTGGTNEKLFF. CDR3 sequence (DNA): TGTGCCATCAGTGCGGGTACAGGGGGAACTAATGAAAAACTGTTTTTT. The genes are TRBV10-3 and TRBJ1-4, with TRBD1 identical over 8 bases. Per the germline V gene, CDR1 is ENHRY and CDR2 is SYGVKD. This CDR3 has 16 residues. V was pared by 4 bases and J by 1 base, with 5 bases of the junction left unmatched.